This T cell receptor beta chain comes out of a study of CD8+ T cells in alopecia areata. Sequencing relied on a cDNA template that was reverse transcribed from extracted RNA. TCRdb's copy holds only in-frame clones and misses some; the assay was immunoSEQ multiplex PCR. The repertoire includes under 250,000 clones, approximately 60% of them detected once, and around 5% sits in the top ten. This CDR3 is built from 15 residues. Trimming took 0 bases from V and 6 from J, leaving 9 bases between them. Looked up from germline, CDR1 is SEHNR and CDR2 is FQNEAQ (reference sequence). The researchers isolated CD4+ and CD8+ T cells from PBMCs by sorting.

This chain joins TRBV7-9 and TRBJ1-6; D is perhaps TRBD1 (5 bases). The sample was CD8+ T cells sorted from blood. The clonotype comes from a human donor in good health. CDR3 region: CASSLAGGGNSPLHF. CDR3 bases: TGTGCCAGCAGCTTAGCCGGGGGAGGTAATTCACCCCTCCACTTT.